Listed below are T cell receptor beta chains from one sample, sequenced in a study of shared clonotypes between healthy human individuals. Sequenced by immunoSEQ multiplex PCR; TCRdb stores in-frame clones only, minus some. In the table there are millions of clones, about 95% of which are singletons. Sequenced input: naive CD8+ T cells sorted from blood. The receptor source for this set is a man between 18 and 35 years old in good health. The CDR3 runs from the conserved cysteine through the conserved F or W. D genes are given only for firm matches. Clone size is not always given. Where it is, it says once, few, many or a class for expanded clones.

CDR3 protein: CASSQTDGVYEQYF
CDR3 DNA: TGCGCCAGCAGCCAGACGGACGGAGTCTACGAGCAGTACTTC
V gene: TRBV4-1
clone size: .
D gene: .
J gene: TRBJ2-7

CDR3 protein: CASSDEPGVHEQFF
CDR3 DNA: TGTGCCAGCAGCGATGAACCGGGGGTTCATGAGCAGTTCTTC
V gene: TRBV7-3
clone size: .
D gene: .
J gene: TRBJ2-1

CDR3 protein: CASTLGGSYNEQFF
CDR3 DNA: TGTGCCAGCACTCTGGGGGGGTCCTACAATGAGCAGTTCTTC
V gene: TRBV7-9
clone size: .
D gene: TRBD2
J gene: TRBJ2-1

CDR3 protein: CASSVQPGGGEQYF
CDR3 DNA: TGTGCCAGCAGCGTTCAGCCGGGAGGGGGCGAGCAGTACTTC
V gene: TRBV9
clone size: .
D gene: TRBD2
J gene: TRBJ2-7

CDR3 protein: CASSSLGTTGTEQYF
CDR3 DNA: TGTGCCAGCAGTTCCCTCGGAACGACAGGGACCGAGCAGTACTTC
V gene: TRBV27
clone size: .
D gene: TRBD1
J gene: TRBJ2-7

CDR3 protein: CASRWTGDSPLHF
CDR3 DNA: TGTGCCAGCAGATGGACAGGGGATTCACCCCTCCACTTT
V gene: TRBV2
clone size: .
D gene: TRBD1
J gene: TRBJ1-6

CDR3 protein: CASSSRVPDTQYF
CDR3 DNA: TGTGCCAGCAGCTCCAGGGTTCCAGATACGCAGTATTTT
V gene: TRBV7-6
clone size: .
D gene: .
J gene: TRBJ2-3

CDR3 protein: CASSIQGDYEQYF
CDR3 DNA: TGTGCCAGCAGCATACAGGGGGACTACGAGCAGTACTTC
V gene: TRBV11-3
clone size: .
D gene: TRBD1
J gene: TRBJ2-7

CDR3 protein: CSLTWGTVLTDTQYF
CDR3 DNA: TGCAGCCTTACATGGGGGACTGTTCTCACAGATACGCAGTATTTT
V gene: TRBV29-1
clone size: .
D gene: .
J gene: TRBJ2-3

CDR3 protein: CASGLIREGNEKLFF
CDR3 DNA: TGTGCTAGTGGTTTGATTCGGGAGGGGAATGAAAAACTGTTTTTT
V gene: TRBV12-5
clone size: .
D gene: .
J gene: TRBJ1-4

CDR3 protein: CASRTGSYEQYF
CDR3 DNA: TGTGCCAGCAGAACCGGGAGCTACGAGCAGTACTTC
V gene: TRBV6-5
clone size: .
D gene: .
J gene: TRBJ2-7

CDR3 protein: CASSLMGSTGELFF
CDR3 DNA: TGTGCCAGCAGCTTGATGGGGAGCACCGGGGAGCTGTTTTTT
V gene: TRBV5-4
clone size: .
D gene: .
J gene: TRBJ2-2

CDR3 protein: CSVEELKPGGNEQYF
CDR3 DNA: TGCAGCGTTGAAGAGTTGAAGCCGGGGGGAAACGAGCAGTACTTC
V gene: TRBV29-1
clone size: .
D gene: TRBD2
J gene: TRBJ2-7

CDR3 protein: CASSQERAADTQYF
CDR3 DNA: TGCGCCAGCAGCCAAGAACGAGCGGCAGATACGCAGTATTTT
V gene: TRBV4-3
clone size: .
D gene: .
J gene: TRBJ2-3

CDR3 protein: CAAYGPGPNGYTF
CDR3 DNA: TGTGCCGCCTACGGCCCCGGCCCAAATGGCTACACCTTC
V gene: TRBV27
clone size: .
D gene: .
J gene: TRBJ1-2

CDR3 protein: CAYYTGELFF
CDR3 DNA: TGTGCCTACTACACCGGGGAGCTGTTTTTT
V gene: TRBV30
clone size: .
D gene: .
J gene: TRBJ2-2

CDR3 protein: CASSFPGQGYEQYF
CDR3 DNA: TGCGCCAGCAGCTTTCCGGGACAGGGTTACGAGCAGTACTTC
V gene: TRBV4-1
clone size: .
D gene: TRBD1
J gene: TRBJ2-7

CDR3 protein: CASSLLGQGGTDTQYF
CDR3 DNA: TGTGCCAGCAGTTTATTAGGCCAGGGAGGGACAGATACGCAGTATTTT
V gene: TRBV27
clone size: once
D gene: TRBD2
J gene: TRBJ2-3

CDR3 protein: CASSIRGGTGGEQYF
CDR3 DNA: TGTGCCAGTAGTATTCGCGGTGGCACCGGGGGGGAGCAGTACTTC
V gene: TRBV19
clone size: .
D gene: TRBD2
J gene: TRBJ2-7

CDR3 protein: CASSAPEQGTDTQYF
CDR3 DNA: TGCGCCAGCAGCGCCCCAGAGCAGGGCACAGATACGCAGTATTTT
V gene: TRBV10-2
clone size: .
D gene: .
J gene: TRBJ2-3

CDR3 protein: CASSQAAGENTEAFF
CDR3 DNA: TGCGCCAGCAGCCAAGCTGCAGGTGAGAACACTGAAGCTTTCTTT
V gene: TRBV4-1
clone size: .
D gene: .
J gene: TRBJ1-1

CDR3 protein: CASRAATYEQYF
CDR3 DNA: TGTGCCAGCCGCGCGGCCACCTACGAGCAGTACTTC
V gene: TRBV5-6
clone size: .
D gene: .
J gene: TRBJ2-7